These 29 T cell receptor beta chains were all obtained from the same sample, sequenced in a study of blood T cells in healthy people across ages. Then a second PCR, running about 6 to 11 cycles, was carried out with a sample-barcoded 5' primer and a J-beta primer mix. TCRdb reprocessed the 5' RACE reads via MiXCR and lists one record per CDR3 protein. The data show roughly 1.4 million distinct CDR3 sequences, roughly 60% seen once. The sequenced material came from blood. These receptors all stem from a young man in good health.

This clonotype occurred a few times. The CDR3: CASSSDRVEAKNIQYF. The CDR3 region has the DNA TGTGCCAGCAGCTCTGACAGGGTAGAGGCCAAAAACATTCAGTACTTC. The chain couples TRBV7-9 to TRBJ2-4; 7 positions match TRBD1. Per germline, CDR1 SEHNR and CDR2 FQNEAQ (reference sequence). This CDR3 region has 16 residues. V lost 4 bases and J lost 1; bases outside the gene matches: 7.

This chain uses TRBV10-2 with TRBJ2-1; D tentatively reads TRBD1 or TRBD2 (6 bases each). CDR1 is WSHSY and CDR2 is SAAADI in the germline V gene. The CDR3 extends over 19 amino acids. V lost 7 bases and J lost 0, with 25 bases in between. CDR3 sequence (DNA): TGCGCCAGCATCCCGTGGAGGGGGACGAGGGGACTCTCCTACAATGAGCAGTTCTTC. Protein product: CASIPWRGTRGLSYNEQFF.

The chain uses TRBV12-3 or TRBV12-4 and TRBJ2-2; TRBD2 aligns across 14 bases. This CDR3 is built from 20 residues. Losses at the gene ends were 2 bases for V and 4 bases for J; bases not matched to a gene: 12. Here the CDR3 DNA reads TGTGCCAGCAGTTTAAGAGCGCGACTAGCGGGAGGGAGTTCCACCGGGGAGCTGTTTTTT. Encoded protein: CASSLRARLAGGSSTGELFF.

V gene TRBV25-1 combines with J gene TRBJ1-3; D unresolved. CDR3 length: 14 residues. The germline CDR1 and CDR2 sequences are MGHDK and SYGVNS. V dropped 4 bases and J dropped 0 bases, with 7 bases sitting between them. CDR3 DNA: TGTGCCAGCAGTGGGACGGCCTCTGGAAACACCATATATTTT. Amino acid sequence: CASSGTASGNTIYF.

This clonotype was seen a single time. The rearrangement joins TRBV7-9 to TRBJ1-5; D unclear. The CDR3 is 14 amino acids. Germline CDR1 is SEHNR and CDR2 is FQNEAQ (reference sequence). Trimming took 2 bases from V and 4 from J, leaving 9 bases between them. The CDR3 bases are TGTGCCAGCAGCTTAACAGACCCTAATCAGCCCCAGCATTTT. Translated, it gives CASSLTDPNQPQHF. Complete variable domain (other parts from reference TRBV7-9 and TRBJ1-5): DTGVSQNPRHKITKRGQNVTFRCDPISEHNRLYWYRQTLGQGPEFLTYFQNEAQLEKSRLLSDRFSAERPKGSFSTLEIQRTEQGDSAMYLCASSLTDPNQPQHFGDGTRLSIL.

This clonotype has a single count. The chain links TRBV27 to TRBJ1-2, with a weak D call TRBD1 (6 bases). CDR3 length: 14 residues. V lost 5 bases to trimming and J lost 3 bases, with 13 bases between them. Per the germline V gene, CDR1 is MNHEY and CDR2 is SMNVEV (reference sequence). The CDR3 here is CASSAMTGDYGYTF. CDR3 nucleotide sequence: TGTGCCAGCAGTGCTATGACAGGCGACTATGGCTACACCTTC.

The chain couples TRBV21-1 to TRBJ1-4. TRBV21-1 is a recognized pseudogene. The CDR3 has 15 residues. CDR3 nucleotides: TGTGCCAGCAGCAACAGTCCAGCCGAAGGGGAAAAACTGTTTTTT. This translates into CASSNSPAEGEKLFF.

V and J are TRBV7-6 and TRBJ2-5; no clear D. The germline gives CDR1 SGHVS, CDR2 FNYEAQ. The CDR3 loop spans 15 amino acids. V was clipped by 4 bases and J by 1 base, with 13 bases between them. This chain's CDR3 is CASSSPGVRQETQYF. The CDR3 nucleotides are TGTGCCAGCAGCTCCCCAGGTGTACGCCAAGAGACCCAGTACTTC.

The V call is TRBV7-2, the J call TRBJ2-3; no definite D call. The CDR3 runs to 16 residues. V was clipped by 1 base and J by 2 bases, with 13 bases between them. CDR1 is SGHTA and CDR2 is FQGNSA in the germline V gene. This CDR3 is CASSLGWQAATDTQYF. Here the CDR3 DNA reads TGTGCCAGCAGCTTAGGGTGGCAGGCAGCCACAGATACGCAGTATTTT.

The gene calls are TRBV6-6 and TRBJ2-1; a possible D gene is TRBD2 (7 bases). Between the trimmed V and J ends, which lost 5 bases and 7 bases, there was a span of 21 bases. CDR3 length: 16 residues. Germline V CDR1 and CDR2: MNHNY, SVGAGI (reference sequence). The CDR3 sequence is CASSPIRGEGPNEQFF. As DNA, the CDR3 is TGTGCCAGCAGTCCCATTAGGGGGGAGGGCCCAAATGAGCAGTTCTTC.

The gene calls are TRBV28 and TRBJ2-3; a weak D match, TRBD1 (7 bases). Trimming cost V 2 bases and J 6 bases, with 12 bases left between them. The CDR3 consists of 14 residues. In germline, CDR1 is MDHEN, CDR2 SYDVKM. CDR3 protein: CASSLGQEGDTQYF. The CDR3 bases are TGTGCCAGCAGTTTAGGACAGGAGGGCGATACGCAGTATTTT.

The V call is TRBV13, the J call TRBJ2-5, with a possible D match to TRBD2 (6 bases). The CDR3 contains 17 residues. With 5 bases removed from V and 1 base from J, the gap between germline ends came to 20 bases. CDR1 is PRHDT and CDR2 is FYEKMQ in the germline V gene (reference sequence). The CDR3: CASSSFSRDFLQETQYF. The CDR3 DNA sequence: TGTGCCAGCAGCAGTTTCTCCCGGGACTTTCTCCAAGAGACCCAGTACTTC.

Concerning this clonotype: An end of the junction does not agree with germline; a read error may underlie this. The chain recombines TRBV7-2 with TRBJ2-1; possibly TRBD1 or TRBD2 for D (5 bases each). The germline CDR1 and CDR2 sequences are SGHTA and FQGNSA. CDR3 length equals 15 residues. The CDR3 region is CASRPFGTVYNGQFF. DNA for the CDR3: TGTGCCAGCAGGCCATTCGGGACCGTATACAATGGGCAGTTCTTC.

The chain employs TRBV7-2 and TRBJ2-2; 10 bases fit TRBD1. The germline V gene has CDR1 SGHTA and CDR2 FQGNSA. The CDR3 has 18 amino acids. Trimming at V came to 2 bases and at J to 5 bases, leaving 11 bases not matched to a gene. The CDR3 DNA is TGTGCCAGCAGCTTAAGGGCGGGGACAGGGGATAAGACCGGGGAGCTGTTTTTT. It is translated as CASSLRAGTGDKTGELFF.

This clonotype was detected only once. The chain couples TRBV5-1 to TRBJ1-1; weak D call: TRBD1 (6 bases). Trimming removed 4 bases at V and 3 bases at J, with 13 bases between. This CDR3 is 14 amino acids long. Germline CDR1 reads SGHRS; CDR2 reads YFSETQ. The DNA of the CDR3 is TGCGCCAGCAGCCGGACAGACATTTACACTGAAGCTTTCTTT. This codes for CASSRTDIYTEAFF.

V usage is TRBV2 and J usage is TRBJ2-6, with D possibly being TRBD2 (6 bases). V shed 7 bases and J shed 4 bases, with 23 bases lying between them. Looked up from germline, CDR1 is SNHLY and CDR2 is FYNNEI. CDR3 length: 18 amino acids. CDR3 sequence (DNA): TGTGCCAGCAAACTAAGCGAGGAGGCGGGACCCGGGGCCAACGTCCTGACTTTC. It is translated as CASKLSEEAGPGANVLTF. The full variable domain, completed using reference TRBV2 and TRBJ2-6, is EPEVTQTPSHQVTQMGQEVILRCVPISNHLYFYWYRQILGQKVEFLVSFYNNEISEKSEIFDDQFSVERPDGSNFTLKIRSTKLEDSAMYFCASKLSEEAGPGANVLTFGAGSRLTVL.

For the CDR3, the DNA is TGCAGCCATACTAGCGGGGGTCAACAAGAGACCCAGTACTTC. This translates into CSHTSGGQQETQYF. The rearrangement uses TRBV29-1 and TRBJ2-5, with 11 nucleotides matching TRBD2. CDR1 is SQVTM, CDR2 ANQGSEA, per germline. There are 14 residues in the CDR3. The trim removed 8 bases at V and 2 bases at J, leaving 7 bases unmatched.

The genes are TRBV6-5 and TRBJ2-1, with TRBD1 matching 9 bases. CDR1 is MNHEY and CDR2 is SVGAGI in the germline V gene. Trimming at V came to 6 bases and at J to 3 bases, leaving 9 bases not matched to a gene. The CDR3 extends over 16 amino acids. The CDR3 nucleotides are TGTGCCAGCAGACTGCACCGGGACAGGGACTACAATGAGCAGTTCTTC. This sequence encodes CASRLHRDRDYNEQFF.

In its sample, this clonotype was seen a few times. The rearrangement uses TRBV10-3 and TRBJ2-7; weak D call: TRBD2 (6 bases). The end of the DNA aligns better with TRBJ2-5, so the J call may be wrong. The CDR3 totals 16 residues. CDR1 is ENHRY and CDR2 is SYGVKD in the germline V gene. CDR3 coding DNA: TGTGCCATCAGTACCGCTGGGCGGGGTCGAGAGGAGACCCAGTACTTC. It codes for CAISTAGRGREETQYF.

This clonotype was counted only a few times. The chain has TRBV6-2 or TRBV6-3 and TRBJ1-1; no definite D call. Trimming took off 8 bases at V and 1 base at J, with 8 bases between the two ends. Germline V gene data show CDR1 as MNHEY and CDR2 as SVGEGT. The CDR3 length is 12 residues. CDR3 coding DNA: TGTGCCAGCCGGCGGGGGAACACTGAAGCTTTCTTT. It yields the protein CASRRGNTEAFF.

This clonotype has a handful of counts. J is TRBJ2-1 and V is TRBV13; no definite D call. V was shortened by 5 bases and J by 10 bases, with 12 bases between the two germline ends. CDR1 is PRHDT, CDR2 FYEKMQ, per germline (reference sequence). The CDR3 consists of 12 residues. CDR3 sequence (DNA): TGTGCCAGCAGCCCGGGTGTAGGGGAGCAGTTCTTC. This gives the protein CASSPGVGEQFF.

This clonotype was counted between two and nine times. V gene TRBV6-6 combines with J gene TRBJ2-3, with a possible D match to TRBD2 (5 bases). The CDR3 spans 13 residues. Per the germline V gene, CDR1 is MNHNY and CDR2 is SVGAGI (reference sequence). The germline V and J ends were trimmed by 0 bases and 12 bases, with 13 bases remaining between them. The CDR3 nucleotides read TGTGCCAGCAGTTACTCGGACGCGGGCTCCCAGTATTTT. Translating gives CASSYSDAGSQYF.

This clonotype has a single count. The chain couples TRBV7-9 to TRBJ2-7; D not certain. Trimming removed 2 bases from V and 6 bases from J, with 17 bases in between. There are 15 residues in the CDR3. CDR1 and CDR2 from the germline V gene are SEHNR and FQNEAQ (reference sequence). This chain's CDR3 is CASSLLGDGWAEQYF. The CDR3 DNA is TGTGCCAGCAGCTTATTAGGAGACGGTTGGGCCGAGCAGTACTTC. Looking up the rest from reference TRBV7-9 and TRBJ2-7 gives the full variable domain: DTGVSQNPRHKITKRGQNVTFRCDPISEHNRLYWYRQTLGQGPEFLTYFQNEAQLEKSRLLSDRFSAERPKGSFSTLEIQRTEQGDSAMYLCASSLLGDGWAEQYFGPGTRLTVT.

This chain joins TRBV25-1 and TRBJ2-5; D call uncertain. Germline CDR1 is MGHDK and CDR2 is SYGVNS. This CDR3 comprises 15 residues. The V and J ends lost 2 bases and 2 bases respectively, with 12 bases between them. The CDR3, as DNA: TGTGCCAGCAGTGAAAAGGACCTCGGACAAGAGACCCAGTACTTC. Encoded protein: CASSEKDLGQETQYF.

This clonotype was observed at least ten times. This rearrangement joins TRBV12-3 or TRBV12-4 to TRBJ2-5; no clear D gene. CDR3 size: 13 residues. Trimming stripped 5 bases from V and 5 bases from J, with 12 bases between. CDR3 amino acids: CASSPTMRETQYF. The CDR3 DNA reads TGTGCCAGCAGTCCTACAATGAGGGAGACCCAGTACTTC.

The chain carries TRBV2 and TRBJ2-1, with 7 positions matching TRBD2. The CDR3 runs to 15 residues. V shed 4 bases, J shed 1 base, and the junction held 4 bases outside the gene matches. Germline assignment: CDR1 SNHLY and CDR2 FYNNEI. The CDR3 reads CASSGGGLSYNEQFF. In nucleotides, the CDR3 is TGTGCCAGCAGTGGCGGGGGATTGTCCTACAATGAGCAGTTCTTC.

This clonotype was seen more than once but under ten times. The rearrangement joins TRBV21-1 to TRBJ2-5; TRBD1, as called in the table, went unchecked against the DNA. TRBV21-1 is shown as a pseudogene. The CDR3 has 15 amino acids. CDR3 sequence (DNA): TGTGCCAGCAGCAATCATATAGGGACCGGGGGGACCCAGTACTTC. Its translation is CASSNHIGTGGTQYF.

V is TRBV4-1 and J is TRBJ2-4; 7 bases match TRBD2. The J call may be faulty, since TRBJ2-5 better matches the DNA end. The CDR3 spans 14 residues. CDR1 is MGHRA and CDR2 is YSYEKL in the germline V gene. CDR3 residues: CASSRILALETQYF. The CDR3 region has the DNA TGCGCCAGCAGCCGGATACTAGCGCTTGAGACCCAGTACTTC.

The CDR3 is CASSQDRTGGPGNEQFF. CDR3 sequence (DNA): TGCGCCAGCAGCCAAGATCGTACGGGAGGGCCAGGGAATGAGCAGTTCTTC. The rearrangement uses TRBV4-1 and TRBJ2-1; 8 bases line up with TRBD2. The CDR3 loop spans 17 amino acids. CDR1 is MGHRA, CDR2 YSYEKL, per germline. Trimming cost V 0 bases and J 7 bases; bases outside gene matches: 11.